This entry is about one T cell receptor beta chain. Its antigen is not known. V shed 2 bases and J shed 1 base, with 5 bases lying between them. Germline V gene sequence: CDR1 MRHNA, CDR2 SNTAGT. The CDR3 runs 13 residues. This specimen belongs to a study of a mutant IDH1 vaccine in newly diagnosed glioma. Overall study context: Treated patients showed a male proportion of approximately 62%, a female proportion of approximately 38%, and a mean age of roughly 40 years. Broader study findings: No link was apparently found between pseudoprogression and changes in top peripheral T cell clonotypes.

The sample's time point: baseline, week 1 (first vaccination visit). Treatment meaning: pre-vaccination baseline after standard-of-care therapy. Measured with immunoSEQ multiplex PCR; TCRdb has only the in-frame clones, and not every one. The sample has about 66,000 clones; roughly 85% are singletons. The sequence derives from a man in his thirties or forties with glioma. The source was PBMCs, collected from a glioma patient treated with radiotherapy, temozolomide or both. The rearrangement links TRBV6-4 to TRBJ1-1; D is perhaps TRBD1 (5 bases). The CDR3, as DNA: TGTGCCAGCAGTGACAGGGGGAACACTGAAGCTTTCTTT. It specifies CASSDRGNTEAFF.